This T cell receptor (beta chain) was retrieved from a study of cytomegalovirus exposure and HLA in healthy donors. Turning to the study itself: Out of 150 million to 200 million T cells, an earlier analysis found fewer than 140 million unique TCR beta sequences in total. Out of about 410 genotyped donors, 81% belonged to the Caucasian-associated ancestry cluster.

The CDR3 extends over 12 amino acids. The V gene's germline CDR1 is SNHLY and CDR2 FYNNEI. Deletions cut 3 bases from V and 6 bases from J, with 9 bases between. Vbeta (60) and Jbeta (13) primers were used in the PCR. Clones were read by immunoSEQ multiplex PCR, and TCRdb kept only the in-frame ones, dropping some. Altogether some 120,000 clones are present, around three quarters being singletons, with the ten largest covering about 1.2%. The rearrangement joins TRBV2 to TRBJ2-7, with D maybe TRBD1 (6 bases). Sequencing was done on a sample of PBMCs. The TCR originated in a female donor in good health and CMV-seronegative. The CDR3 bases are TGTGCCAGCAGTGATACAGGGTCCGAGCAGTACTTC. Translated, it gives CASSDTGSEQYF. Complete variable domain (other parts from reference TRBV2 and TRBJ2-7): EPEVTQTPSHQVTQMGQEVILRCVPISNHLYFYWYRQILGQKVEFLVSFYNNEISEKSEIFDDQFSVERPDGSNFTLKIRSTKLEDSAMYFCASSDTGSEQYFGPGTRLTVT.